The 10 T cell receptor beta chains below all came from one sample that was sequenced in a study of cytomegalovirus exposure and HLA in healthy donors (TCRdb year 2017). Library preparation employed the immunoSEQ multiplex PCR assay. The immuneACCESS repertoire file appears here via TCRdb, limited to in-frame rearrangements. These files lack a portion of the clones; in checked studies, under half of the deficit traces to unresolved V genes, and the cause of the others is not known. Recorded for this sample are more than 110,000 clones; around 85% of them occurred a single time. The biggest ten clones account for less than 3% of the sample. The sequenced material came from PBMCs. All receptors come from a man between 18 and 29 years old in good health and CMV-seronegative.

V and J are TRBV27 and TRBJ2-7; D perhaps matches TRBD1 (6 bases). V was cut by 5 bases and J by 5 bases, with 13 bases left in between. This CDR3 has 13 residues. Germline values: CDR1 MNHEY, CDR2 SMNVEV (reference sequence). CDR3 amino acids: CASSTGYSDEQYF. DNA for the CDR3: TGTGCCAGCAGTACAGGGTACTCGGACGAGCAGTACTTC.

This chain connects TRBV6-1 to TRBJ2-7; tentative D call: TRBD1 (6 bases). The CDR3 extends over 14 amino acids. V was pared by 6 bases and J by 5 bases, with 17 bases between. Germline CDR1 and CDR2: MNHNS and SASEGT. This CDR3 is CASRAGTSRHEQYF. The CDR3 DNA follows: TGTGCCAGCAGAGCCGGGACATCCCGCCACGAGCAGTACTTC.

The V call is TRBV15, the J call TRBJ2-1, with D hard to call. Germline V CDR1 and CDR2: LNHNV, YYDKDF (reference sequence). The CDR3 consists of 17 residues. The ends were cut back, 3 bases at V and 7 bases at J, with 22 bases in the middle. CDR3 loop: CATSSDARRVLLNEQFF. The CDR3 nucleotides are TGTGCCACCAGCAGTGACGCCAGACGGGTCCTCCTTAATGAGCAGTTCTTC.

There are many counts of this clone. The rearrangement links TRBV6-4 to TRBJ2-1, with a tentative D call TRBD2 (7 bases). V lost 2 bases and J 4 bases, leaving 9 bases between the germline ends. The CDR3 sequence is 14 residues long. Per germline, CDR1 MRHNA and CDR2 SNTAGT. The CDR3 sequence: CASSDGGAYNEQFF. The CDR3, as DNA: TGTGCCAGCAGTGACGGGGGGGCGTACAATGAGCAGTTCTTC.

The rearrangement links TRBV27 to TRBJ2-1, with a weak D call TRBD2 (6 bases). Germline CDR1 and CDR2: MNHEY and SMNVEV (reference sequence). Trimming stripped 6 bases from V and 6 bases from J, with 15 bases between. CDR3 length: 14 amino acids. The CDR3 DNA sequence: TGTGCCAGCAGCAAGCCGGACGGGGGCAATGAGCAGTTCTTC. Translating gives CASSKPDGGNEQFF.

CDR3 in amino acids: CASSQWDFSGHMNTEAFF. The CDR3 DNA is TGTGCCAGCTCACAGTGGGATTTCTCGGGACACATGAACACTGAAGCTTTCTTT. The V and J genes are TRBV18 and TRBJ1-1, with a tentative D call TRBD1 (6 bases). Between the trimmed V and J ends, which lost 4 bases and 0 bases, there was a span of 21 bases. CDR3 size: 18 residues. Germline V gene data show CDR1 as KGHSH and CDR2 as LQKENI. Looking up the rest from reference TRBV18 and TRBJ1-1 gives the full variable domain: NAGVMQNPRHLVRRRGQEARLRCSPMKGHSHVYWYRQLPEEGLKFMVYLQKENIIDESGMPKERFSAEFPKEGPSILRIQQVVRGDSAAYFCASSQWDFSGHMNTEAFFGQGTRLTVV.

The gene calls are TRBV7-2 and TRBJ2-7; 14 nucleotides line up with TRBD2. Germline CDR1 SGHTA, CDR2 FQGNSA. CDR3 length equals 15 residues. V lost 5 bases and J lost 7; bases outside the gene matches: 7. The CDR3 is CASSQGLAGAGEQYF. The CDR3 DNA sequence: TGTGCCAGCAGCCAGGGACTAGCGGGGGCAGGGGAGCAGTACTTC.

The chain has TRBV5-4 and TRBJ2-7, with 10 bases aligning to TRBD2. CDR1 is SGHNT, CDR2 YYREEE, per germline (reference sequence). Germline trimming cut 4 bases from V and 2 bases from J; bases unmatched to any gene: 3. This CDR3 has 14 residues. The DNA of the CDR3 is TGTGCCAGCAGCCGGACTAGCGGCACCTACGAGCAGTACTTC. Amino acid sequence: CASSRTSGTYEQYF.

V and J are TRBV6-6 and TRBJ2-7, with TRBD1 as a possible D gene (5 bases). The germline V gene encodes CDR1 MNHNY and CDR2 SVGAGI (reference sequence). The V gene lost 2 bases and the J gene lost 3 bases, with 11 bases spanning the gap. The CDR3 runs to 14 residues. DNA of the CDR3: TGTGCCAGCAGTTACGGTGTCAGGGACTACGAGCAGTACTTC. Translating it yields CASSYGVRDYEQYF.

This clone came up once. CDR3 protein: CASSRQGAREKLFF. The CDR3 nucleotides are TGTGCCAGCAGTCGACAGGGGGCTCGGGAAAAACTGTTTTTT. The genes are TRBV6-5 and TRBJ1-4; 10 nucleotides align to TRBD1. This CDR3 comprises 14 residues. The J segment lost 8 bases and the V segment lost 5 bases, leaving 5 bases of the junction unmatched. From germline, CDR1 is MNHEY and CDR2 SVGAGI.